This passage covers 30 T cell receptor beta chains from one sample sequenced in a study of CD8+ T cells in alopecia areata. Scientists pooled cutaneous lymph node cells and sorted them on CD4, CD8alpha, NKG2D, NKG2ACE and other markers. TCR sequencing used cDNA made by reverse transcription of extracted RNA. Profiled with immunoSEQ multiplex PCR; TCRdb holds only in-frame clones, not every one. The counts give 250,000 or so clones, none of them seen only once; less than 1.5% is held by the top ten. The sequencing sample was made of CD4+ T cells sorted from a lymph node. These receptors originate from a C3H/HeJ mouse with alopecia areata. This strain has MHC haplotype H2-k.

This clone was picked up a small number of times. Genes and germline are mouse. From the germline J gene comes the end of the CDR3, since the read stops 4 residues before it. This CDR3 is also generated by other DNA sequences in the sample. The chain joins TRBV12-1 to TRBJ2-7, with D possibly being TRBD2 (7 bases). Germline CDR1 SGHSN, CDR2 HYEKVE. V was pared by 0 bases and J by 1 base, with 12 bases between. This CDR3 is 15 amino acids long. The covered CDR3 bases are TGTGCCAGCTCTCTCGCCGGGGGGCGTTCCTAT. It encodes CASSLAGGRSY. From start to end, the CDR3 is CASSLAGGRSYEQYF.

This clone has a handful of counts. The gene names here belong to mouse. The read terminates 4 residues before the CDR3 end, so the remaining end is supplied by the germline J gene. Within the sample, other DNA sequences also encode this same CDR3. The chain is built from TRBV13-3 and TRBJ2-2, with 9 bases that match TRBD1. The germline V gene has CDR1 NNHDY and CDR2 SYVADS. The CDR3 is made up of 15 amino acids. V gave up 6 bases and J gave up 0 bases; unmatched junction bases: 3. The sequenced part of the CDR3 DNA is TGTGCCAGCAACAGACAGGGGGCAAACACCGGG. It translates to CASNRQGANTG. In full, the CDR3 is CASNRQGANTGQLYF. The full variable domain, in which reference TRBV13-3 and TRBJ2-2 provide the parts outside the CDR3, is EAAVTQSPRSKVAVTGGKVTLSCHQTNNHDYMYWYRQDTGHGLRLIHYSYVADSTEKGDIPDGYKASRPSQENFSLILELASLSQTAVYFCASNRQGANTGQLYFGEGSKLTVL.

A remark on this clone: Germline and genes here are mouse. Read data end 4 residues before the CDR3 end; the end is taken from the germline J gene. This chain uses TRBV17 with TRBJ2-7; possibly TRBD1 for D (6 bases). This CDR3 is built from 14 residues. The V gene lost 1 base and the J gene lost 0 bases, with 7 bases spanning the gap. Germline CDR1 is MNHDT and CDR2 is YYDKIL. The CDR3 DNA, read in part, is TGTGCTAGCAGTAGAGGGGACAACTCCTAT. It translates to CASSRGDNSY. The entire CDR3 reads CASSRGDNSYEQYF. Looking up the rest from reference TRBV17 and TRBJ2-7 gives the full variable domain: DTTVKQNPRYKLARVGKPVNLICSQTMNHDTMYWYQKKPNQAPKLLLFYYDKILNREADTFEKFQSSRPNNSFCSLYIGSAGLEYSAMYLCASSRGDNSYEQYFGPGTRLTVL.

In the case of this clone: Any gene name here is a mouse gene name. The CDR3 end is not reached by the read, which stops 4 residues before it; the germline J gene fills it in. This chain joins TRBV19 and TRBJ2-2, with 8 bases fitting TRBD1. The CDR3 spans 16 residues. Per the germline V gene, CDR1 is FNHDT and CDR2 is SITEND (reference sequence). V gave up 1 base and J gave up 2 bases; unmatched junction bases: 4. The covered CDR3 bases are TGTGCCAGCAGTATACCCCGGACAGGGAACACCGGG. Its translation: CASSIPRTGNTG. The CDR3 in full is CASSIPRTGNTGQLYF.

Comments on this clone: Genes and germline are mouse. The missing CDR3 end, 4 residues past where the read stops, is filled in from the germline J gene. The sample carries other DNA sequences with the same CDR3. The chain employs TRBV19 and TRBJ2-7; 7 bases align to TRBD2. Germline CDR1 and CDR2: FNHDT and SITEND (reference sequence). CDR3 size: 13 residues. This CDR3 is CASSISGGYEQYF. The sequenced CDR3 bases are TGTGCCAGCAGTATATCTGGGGGTTAT. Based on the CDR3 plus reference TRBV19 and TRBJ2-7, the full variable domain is GGIITQTPKFLIGQEGQKLTLKCQQNFNHDTMYWYRQDSGKGLRLIYYSITENDLQKGDLSEGYDASREKKSSFSLTVTSAQKNEMAVFLCASSISGGYEQYFGPGTRLTVL.

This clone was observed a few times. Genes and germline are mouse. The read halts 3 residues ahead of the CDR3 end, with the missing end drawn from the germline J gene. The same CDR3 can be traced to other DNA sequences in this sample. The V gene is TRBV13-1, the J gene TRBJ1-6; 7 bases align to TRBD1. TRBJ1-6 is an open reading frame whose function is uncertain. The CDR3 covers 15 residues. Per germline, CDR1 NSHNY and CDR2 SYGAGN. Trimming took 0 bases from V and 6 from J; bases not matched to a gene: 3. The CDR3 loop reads CASSDEGAGNSPLYF. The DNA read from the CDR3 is TGTGCCAGCAGTGATGAGGGGGCCGGTAATTCGCCC.

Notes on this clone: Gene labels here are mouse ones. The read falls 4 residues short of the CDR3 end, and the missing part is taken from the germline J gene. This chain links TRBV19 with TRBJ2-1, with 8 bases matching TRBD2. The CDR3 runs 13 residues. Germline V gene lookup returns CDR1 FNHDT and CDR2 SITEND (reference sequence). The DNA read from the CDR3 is TGTGCCAGCAGTATAAAGGGGGGGCCT. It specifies CASSIKGGP. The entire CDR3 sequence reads CASSIKGGPEQFF.

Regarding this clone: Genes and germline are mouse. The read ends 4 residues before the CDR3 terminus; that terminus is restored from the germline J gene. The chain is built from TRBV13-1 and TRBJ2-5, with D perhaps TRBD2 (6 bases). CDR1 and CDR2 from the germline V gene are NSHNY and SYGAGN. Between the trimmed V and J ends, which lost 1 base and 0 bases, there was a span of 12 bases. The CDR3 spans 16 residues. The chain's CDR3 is CASSDPGDLNQDTQYF. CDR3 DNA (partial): TGTGCCAGCAGTGATCCTGGGGACCTAAACCAAGAC.

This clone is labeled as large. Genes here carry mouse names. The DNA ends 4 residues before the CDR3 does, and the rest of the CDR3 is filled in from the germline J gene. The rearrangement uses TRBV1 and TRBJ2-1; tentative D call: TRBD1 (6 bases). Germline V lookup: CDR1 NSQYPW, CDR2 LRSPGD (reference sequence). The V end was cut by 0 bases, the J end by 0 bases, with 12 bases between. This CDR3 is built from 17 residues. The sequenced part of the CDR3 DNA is TGCACCTGCAGTGCAGAAGGTGGACAGTATAACTATGCT. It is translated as CTCSAEGGQYNYA. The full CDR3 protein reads CTCSAEGGQYNYAEQFF.

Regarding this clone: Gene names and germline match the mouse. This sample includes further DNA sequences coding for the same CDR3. CDR3 DNA (partial): TGTGCCAGCAGTGATTCAGGGGGCGGTGCAGAA. Translation: CASSDSGGGAE. The full CDR3 protein reads CASSDSGGGAETLYF. The chain has TRBV13-1 and TRBJ2-3, with TRBD1 identical over 8 bases. The observed sequence ends 4 residues before the CDR3 terminus, with the missing tail filled in from the germline J gene. CDR3 length: 15 residues. J gave up 1 base and V 1 base, and 2 bases lay outside the gene matches. The germline V gene encodes CDR1 NSHNY and CDR2 SYGAGN.

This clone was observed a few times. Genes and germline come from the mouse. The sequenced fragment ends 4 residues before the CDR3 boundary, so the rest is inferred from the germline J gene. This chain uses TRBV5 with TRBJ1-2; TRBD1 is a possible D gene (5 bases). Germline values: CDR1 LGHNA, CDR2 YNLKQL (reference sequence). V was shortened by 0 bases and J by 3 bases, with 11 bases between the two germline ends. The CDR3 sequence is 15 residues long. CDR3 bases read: TGTGCCAGCAGCCAAGATGGCAGGGAGGACTCC. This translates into CASSQDGREDS. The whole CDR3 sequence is CASSQDGREDSDYTF.

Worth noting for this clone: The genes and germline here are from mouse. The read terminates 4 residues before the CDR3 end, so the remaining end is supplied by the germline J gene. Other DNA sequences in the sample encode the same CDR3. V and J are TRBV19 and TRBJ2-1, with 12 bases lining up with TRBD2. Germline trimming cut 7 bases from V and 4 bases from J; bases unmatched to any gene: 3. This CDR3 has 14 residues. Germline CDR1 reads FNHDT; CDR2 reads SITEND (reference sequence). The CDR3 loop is CASRDWGAYAEQFF. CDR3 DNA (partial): TGTGCCAGCCGGGACTGGGGGGCGTATGCT.

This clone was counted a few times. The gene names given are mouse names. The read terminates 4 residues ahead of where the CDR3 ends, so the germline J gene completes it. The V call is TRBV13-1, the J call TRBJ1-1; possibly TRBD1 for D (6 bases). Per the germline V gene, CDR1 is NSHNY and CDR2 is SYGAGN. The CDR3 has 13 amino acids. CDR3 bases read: TGTGCCAGCAGTGTCCGGGACAAAACA. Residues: CASSVRDKT. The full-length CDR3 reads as CASSVRDKTEVFF.

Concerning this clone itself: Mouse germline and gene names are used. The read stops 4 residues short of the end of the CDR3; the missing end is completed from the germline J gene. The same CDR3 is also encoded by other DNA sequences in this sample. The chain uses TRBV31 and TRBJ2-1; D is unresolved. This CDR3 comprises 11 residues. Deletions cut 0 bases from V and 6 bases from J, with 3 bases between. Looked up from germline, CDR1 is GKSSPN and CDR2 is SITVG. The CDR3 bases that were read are TGTGCCTGGAGTCTATTTGCT. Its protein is CAWSLFA. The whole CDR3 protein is CAWSLFAEQFF.

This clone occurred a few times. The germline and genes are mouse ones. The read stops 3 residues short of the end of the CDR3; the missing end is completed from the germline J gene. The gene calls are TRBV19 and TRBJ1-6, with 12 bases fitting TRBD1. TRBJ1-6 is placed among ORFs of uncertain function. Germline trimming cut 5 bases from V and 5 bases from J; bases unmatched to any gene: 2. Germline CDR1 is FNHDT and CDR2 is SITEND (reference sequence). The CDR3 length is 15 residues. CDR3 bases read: TGTGCCAGCAGAGGGACAGGGGGCGATAATTCGCCC. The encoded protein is CASRGTGGDNSP. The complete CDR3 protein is CASRGTGGDNSPLYF.

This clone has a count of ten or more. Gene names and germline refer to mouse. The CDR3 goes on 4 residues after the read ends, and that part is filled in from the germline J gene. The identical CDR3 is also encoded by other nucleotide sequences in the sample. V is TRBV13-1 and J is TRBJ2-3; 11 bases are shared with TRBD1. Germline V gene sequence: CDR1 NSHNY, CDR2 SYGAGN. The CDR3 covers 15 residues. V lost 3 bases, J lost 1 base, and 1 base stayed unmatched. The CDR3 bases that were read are TGTGCCAGCAGTGGGACAGGGGGCGGTGCAGAA. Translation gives CASSGTGGGAE. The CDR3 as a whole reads CASSGTGGGAETLYF.

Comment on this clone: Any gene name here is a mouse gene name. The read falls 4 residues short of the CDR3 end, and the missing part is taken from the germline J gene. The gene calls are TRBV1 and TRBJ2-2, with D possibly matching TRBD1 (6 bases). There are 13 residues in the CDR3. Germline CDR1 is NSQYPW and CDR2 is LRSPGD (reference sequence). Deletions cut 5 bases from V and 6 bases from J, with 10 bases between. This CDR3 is CTCSNRVAGQLYF. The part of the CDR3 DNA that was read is TGCACCTGCAGTAACAGGGTTGCCGGG. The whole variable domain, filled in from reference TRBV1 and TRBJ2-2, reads VTLLEQNPRWRLVPRGQAVNLRCILKNSQYPWMSWYQQDLQKQLQWLFTLRSPGDKEVKSLPGADYLATRVTDTELRLQVANMSQGRTLYCTCSNRVAGQLYFGEGSKLTVL.

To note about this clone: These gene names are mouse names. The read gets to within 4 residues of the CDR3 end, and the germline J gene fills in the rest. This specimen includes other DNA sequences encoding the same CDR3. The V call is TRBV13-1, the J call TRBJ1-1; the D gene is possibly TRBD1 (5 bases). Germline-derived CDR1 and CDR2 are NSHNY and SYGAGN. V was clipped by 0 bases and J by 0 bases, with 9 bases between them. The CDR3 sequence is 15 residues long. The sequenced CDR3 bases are TGTGCCAGCAGTGATGCGACAGATGCAAACACA. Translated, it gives CASSDATDANT. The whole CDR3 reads CASSDATDANTEVFF.

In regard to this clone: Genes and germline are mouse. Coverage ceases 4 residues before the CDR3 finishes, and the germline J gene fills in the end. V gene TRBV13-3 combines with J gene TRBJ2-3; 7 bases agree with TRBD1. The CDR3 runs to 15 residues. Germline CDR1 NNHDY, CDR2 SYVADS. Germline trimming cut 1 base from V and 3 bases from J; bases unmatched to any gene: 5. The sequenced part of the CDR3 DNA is TGTGCCAGCAGTGATCAACAGGGGAAGGCAGAA. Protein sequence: CASSDQQGKAE. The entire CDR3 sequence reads CASSDQQGKAETLYF.

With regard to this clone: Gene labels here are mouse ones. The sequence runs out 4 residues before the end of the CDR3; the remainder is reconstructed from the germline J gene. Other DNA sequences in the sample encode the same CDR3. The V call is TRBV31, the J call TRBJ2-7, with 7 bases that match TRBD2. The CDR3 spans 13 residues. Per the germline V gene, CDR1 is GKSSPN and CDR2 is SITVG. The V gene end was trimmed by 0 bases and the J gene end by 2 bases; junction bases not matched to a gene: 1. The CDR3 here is CAWSLLGAYEQYF. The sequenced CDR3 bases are TGTGCCTGGAGTCTGCTGGGGGCCTAT.

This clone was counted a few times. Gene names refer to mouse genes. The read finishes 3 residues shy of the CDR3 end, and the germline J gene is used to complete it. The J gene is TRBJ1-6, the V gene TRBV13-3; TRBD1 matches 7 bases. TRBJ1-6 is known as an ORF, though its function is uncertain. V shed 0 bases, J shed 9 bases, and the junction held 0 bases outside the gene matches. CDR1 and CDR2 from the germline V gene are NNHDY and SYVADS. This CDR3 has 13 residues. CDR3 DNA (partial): TGTGCCAGCAGTGATGCAGGGGGTTCGCCC. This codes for CASSDAGGSP. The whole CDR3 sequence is CASSDAGGSPLYF.

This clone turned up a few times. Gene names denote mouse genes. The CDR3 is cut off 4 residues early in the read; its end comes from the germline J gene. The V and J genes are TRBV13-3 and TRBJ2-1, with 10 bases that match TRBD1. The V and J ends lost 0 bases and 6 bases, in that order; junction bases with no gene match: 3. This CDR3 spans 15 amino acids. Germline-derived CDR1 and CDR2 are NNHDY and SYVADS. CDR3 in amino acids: CASSDAWDRGAEQFF. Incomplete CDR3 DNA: TGTGCCAGCAGTGATGCTTGGGACAGGGGTGCT.

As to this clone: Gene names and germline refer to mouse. The sequenced CDR3 bases are TGTGCCAGCAGTGTCGGGACTGGGGGGGCGCGGATCTATGCT. It codes for CASSVGTGGARIYA. The entire CDR3 is CASSVGTGGARIYAEQFF. The gene calls are TRBV13-1 and TRBJ2-1; 14 bases are shared with TRBD2. Sequencing ends 4 residues short of the CDR3 end; the germline J gene provides the rest. This CDR3 is built from 18 residues. CDR1 is NSHNY, CDR2 SYGAGN, per germline. V shed 3 bases and J 3 bases; nucleotides not matched to a gene: 8.

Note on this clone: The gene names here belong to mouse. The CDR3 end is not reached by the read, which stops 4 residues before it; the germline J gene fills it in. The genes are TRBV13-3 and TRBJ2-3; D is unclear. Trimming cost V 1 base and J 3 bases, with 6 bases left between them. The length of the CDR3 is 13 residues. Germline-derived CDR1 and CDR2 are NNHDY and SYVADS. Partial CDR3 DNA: TGTGCCAGCAGTGATCAACAGGCAGAA. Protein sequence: CASSDQQAE. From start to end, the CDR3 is CASSDQQAETLYF.

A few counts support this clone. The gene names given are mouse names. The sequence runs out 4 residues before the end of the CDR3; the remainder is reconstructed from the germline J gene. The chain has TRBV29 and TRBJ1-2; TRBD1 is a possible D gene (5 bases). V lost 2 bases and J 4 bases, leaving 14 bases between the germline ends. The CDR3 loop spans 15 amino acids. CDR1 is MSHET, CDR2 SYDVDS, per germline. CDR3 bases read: TGTGCTAGCAGTTTAAGGCCAGGGATGGGCTCC. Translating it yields CASSLRPGMGS. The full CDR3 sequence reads CASSLRPGMGSDYTF.

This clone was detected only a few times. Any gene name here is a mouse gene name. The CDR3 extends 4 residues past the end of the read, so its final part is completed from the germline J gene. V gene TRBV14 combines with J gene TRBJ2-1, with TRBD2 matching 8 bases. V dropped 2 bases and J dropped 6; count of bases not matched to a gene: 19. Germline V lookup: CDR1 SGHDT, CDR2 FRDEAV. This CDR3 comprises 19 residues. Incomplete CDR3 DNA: TGTGCCAGCAGTTTTCCCCCCCGGGACCGACTGGGGAGAGGTGCT. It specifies CASSFPPRDRLGRGA. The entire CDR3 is CASSFPPRDRLGRGAEQFF.

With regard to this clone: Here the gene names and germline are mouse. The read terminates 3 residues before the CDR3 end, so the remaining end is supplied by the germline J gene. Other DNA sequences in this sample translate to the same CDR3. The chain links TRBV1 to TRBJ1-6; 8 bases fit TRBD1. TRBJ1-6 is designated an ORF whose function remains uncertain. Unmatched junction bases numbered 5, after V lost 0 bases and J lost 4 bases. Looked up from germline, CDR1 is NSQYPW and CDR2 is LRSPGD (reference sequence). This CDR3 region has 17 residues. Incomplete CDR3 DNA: TGCACCTGCAGTGCAGATCGCGGACAGGGATATAATTCGCCC. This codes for CTCSADRGQGYNSP. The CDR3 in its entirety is CTCSADRGQGYNSPLYF.

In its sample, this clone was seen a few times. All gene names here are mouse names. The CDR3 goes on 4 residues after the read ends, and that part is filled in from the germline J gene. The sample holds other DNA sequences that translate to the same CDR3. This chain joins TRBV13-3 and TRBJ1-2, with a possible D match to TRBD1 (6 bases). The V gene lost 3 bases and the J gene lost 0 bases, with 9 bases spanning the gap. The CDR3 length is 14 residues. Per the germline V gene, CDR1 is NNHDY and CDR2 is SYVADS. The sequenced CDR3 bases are TGTGCCAGCAGTGTCAGGGGTGCAAACTCC. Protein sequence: CASSVRGANS. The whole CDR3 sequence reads CASSVRGANSDYTF.

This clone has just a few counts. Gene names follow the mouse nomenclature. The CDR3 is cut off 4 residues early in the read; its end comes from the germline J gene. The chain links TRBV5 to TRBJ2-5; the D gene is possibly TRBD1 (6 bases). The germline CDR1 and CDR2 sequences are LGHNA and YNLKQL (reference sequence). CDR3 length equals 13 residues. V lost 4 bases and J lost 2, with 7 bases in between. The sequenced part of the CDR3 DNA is TGTGCCAGCAGCCGGGACACCCAAGAC. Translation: CASSRDTQD. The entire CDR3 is CASSRDTQDTQYF.

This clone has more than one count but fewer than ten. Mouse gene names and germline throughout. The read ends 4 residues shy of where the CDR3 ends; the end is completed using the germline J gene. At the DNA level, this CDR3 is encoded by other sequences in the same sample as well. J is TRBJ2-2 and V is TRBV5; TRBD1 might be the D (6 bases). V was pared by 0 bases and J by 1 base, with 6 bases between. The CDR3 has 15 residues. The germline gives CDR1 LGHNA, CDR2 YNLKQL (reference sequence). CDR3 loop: CASSQEGQNTGQLYF. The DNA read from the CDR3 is TGTGCCAGCAGCCAAGAGGGACAAAACACCGGG.